This T cell receptor (beta chain) was sequenced in a study of OX40 agonist ivuxolimab in advanced cancers. About the research overall: The drug used for patients, ivuxolimab, was an agonistic anti-OX40 (CD134) antibody.

In germline, CDR1 is GTSNPN, CDR2 SVGIG (reference sequence). The CDR3 is 15 residues long. The ends were cut back, 1 base at V and 8 bases at J, with 17 bases in the middle. The sample holds one count of this clone. Sequencing used immunoSEQ multiplex PCR; TCRdb keeps in-frame clones, though not all of them. The sample shows tens of thousands of clones, around 89% of them seen only once. This TCR was sampled from an adult with an advanced solid tumor such as melanoma, head and neck, liver or kidney cancer. This chain uses TRBV30 with TRBJ1-4; D perhaps matches TRBD1 (5 bases). The sequencing here drew on CD4+ or CD8+ T cells sorted from blood, taken in a trial of the OX40 agonist ivuxolimab. CDR3 nucleotide sequence: TGTGCCTGGAGTGAGGGGTCGGGGTTCGGGGAAAAACTGTTTTTT. Translating it yields CAWSEGSGFGEKLFF.